This T cell receptor beta chain comes out of a study of CD8 T cells in ankylosing spondylitis. TCRdb re-called the 5' RACE reads with MiXCR, one entry per CDR3 protein. The sample gives 200,000 to 250,000 distinct CDR3 sequences, roughly 18% of which show up once; 40% to 50% is in the top ten. Study-wide results and limits: Typical of ankylosing spondylitis blood, it appeared, was a TCR beta motif of eight highly homologous variants. Matched ankylosing spondylitis synovial fluid reportedly contained a significantly enriched population of disease-linked clones. Within peripheral blood, clones linked to disease were CD8+ and relatively rare.

Trimming pared 6 bases from V and 5 bases from J, leaving 19 bases between. CDR3 length equals 15 residues. This clonotype was detected ten times or more. The antigen remains undetermined. This sequence originates from a male donor with ankylosing spondylitis. The sample was blood, either unsorted or a sorted T cell fraction (not recorded which). This sequence joins TRBV12-3 or TRBV12-4 and TRBJ2-5; D call uncertain. Written as DNA, the CDR3 is TGTGCCAGCAGCCCCCGGACGCATATGGTTGAGACCCAGTACTTC. This encodes CASSPRTHMVETQYF.